This TCR beta chain was recovered during a study of T-cell reconstitution after alpha-beta-depleted transplantation in children. The TCRbeta library was prepared with unique molecular identifiers. Each CDR3 protein is one row after TCRdb ran MiXCR on the PCR reads. The repertoire includes fewer than 350,000 distinct CDR3 sequences, about 7.3% of them detected once, and 9.1% sits in the top ten. The table lists this clonotype with many counts. Antigen: not known. General study results and limits: Elevated TCRbeta diversity at day 60 was traced, in some patients, to surviving recipient T cells and thymic progenitors. Newly made T cells mostly supplied T-cell counts and diversity one year after transplant. As was reported, about two months after transplant, alpha-beta T cells came from several hundred expanded graft clones.

Sequenced here: peripheral blood, sampled 360 days after TCRalphabeta/CD19-depleted stem cell transplant. The sequence came from a female patient aged 2 to 10 who had a stem cell transplant for Fanconi anemia, so the T cells may come from the graft donor.

The CDR3 is CASTDLTGRYGYTF. DNA for the CDR3: TGTGCCAGCACCGACTTAACAGGGCGCTATGGCTACACCTTC. The chain uses TRBV6-1 and TRBJ1-2, with D maybe TRBD1 (6 bases). Germline loops: CDR1 MNHNS, CDR2 SASEGT. Trimming stripped 7 bases from V and 4 bases from J, with 16 bases between. This CDR3 has 14 residues.